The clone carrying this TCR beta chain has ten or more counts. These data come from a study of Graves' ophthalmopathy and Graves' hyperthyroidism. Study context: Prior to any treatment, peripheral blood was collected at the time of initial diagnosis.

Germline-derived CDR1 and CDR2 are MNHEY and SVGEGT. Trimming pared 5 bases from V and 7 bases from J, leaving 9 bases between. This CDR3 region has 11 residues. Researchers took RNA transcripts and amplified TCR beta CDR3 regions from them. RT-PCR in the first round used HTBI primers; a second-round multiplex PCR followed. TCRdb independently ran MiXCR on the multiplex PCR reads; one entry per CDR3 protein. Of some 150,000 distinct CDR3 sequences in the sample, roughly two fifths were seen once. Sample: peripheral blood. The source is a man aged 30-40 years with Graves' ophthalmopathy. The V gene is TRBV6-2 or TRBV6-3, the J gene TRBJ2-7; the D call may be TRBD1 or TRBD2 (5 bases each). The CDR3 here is CASSEGPEQYF. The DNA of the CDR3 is TGTGCCAGCAGTGAGGGACCGGAGCAGTACTTC.